This T cell receptor (beta chain) was documented in a study of PD-1 blockade in mismatch repair-deficient tumors. Every patient had mismatch repair deficiency by PCR or immunohistochemistry. Generated by immunoSEQ multiplex PCR, the TCRdb table keeps only in-frame clones and is missing some. The table records fewer than 100,000 clones, 81% of them present only once. CDR3 length equals 16 residues. The germline V gene encodes CDR1 MRHNA and CDR2 SNTAGT. V shed 2 bases and J 4 bases; nucleotides not matched to a gene: 5. The source of this sequence is an adult with mismatch repair-deficient cancer. J is TRBJ1-3 and V is TRBV6-4, with TRBD1 identical over 10 bases. The starting material was peripheral blood, obtained 12 weeks after starting pembrolizumab. The CDR3 is CASSDPRDRGGNTIYF. CDR3 nucleotides: TGTGCCAGCAGTGACCCCCGGGACAGGGGCGGAAACACCATATATTTT.